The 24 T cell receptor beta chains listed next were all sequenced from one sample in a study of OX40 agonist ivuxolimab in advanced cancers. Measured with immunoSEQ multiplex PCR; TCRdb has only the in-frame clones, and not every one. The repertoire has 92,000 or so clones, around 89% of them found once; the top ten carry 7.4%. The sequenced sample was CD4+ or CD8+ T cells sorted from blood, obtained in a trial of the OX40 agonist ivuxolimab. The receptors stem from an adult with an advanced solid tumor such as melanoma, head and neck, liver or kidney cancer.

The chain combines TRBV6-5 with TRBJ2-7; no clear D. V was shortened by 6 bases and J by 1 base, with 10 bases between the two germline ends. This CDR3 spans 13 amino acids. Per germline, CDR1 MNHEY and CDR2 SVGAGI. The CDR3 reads CASSPDTSYEQYF. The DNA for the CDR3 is TGTGCCAGCAGCCCCGACACGTCCTACGAGCAGTACTTC.

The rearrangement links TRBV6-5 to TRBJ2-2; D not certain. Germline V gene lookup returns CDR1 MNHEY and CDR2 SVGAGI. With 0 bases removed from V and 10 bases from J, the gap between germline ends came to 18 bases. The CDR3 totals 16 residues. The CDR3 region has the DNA TGTGCCAGCAGTTACTCGATTGGGAACTCCCGGGCGGAGCTGTTTTTT. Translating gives CASSYSIGNSRAELFF.

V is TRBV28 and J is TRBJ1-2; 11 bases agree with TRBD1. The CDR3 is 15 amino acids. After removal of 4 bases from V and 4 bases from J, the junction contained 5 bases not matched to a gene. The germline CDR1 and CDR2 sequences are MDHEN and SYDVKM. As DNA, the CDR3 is TGTGCCAGCAGTTGGGGGACAGGGGGACTCTATGGCTACACCTTC. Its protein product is CASSWGTGGLYGYTF.

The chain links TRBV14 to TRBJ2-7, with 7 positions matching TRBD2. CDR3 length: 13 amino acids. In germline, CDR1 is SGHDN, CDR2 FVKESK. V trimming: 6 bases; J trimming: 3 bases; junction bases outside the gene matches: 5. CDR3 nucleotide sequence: TGTGCCAGCAGTCCTGGGACTAACTACGAGCAGTACTTC. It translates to CASSPGTNYEQYF.

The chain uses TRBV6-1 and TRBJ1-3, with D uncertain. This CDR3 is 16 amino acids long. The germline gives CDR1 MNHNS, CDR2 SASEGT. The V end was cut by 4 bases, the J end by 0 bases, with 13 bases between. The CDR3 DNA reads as TGTGCCAGCAGTGTCACGACGGGGAGCTCTGGAAACACCATATATTTT. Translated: CASSVTTGSSGNTIYF.

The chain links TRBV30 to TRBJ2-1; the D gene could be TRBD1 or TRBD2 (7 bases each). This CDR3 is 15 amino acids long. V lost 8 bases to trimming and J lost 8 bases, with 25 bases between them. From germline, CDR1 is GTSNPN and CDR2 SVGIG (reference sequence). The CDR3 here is CAGSGGGPSRHEQFF. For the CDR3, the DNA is TGTGCCGGGTCAGGGGGGGGTCCCTCGCGACATGAGCAGTTCTTC.

Written as DNA, the CDR3 is TGTGCCAGCAGCTCACATGGGCAGGGGGATCAGCCCCAGCATTTT. It is translated as CASSSHGQGDQPQHF. The V and J genes are TRBV9 and TRBJ1-5; 7 bases match TRBD1. Germline V gives CDR1 SGDLS, CDR2 YYNGEE. The junction had 9 bases not matched to a gene; V was cut back by 4 bases and J by 5 bases. The CDR3 has 15 residues. Full variable domain (missing parts from reference TRBV9 and TRBJ1-5): DSGVTQTPKHLITATGQRVTLRCSPRSGDLSVYWYQQSLDQGLQFLIQYYNGEERAKGNILERFSAQQFPDLHSELNLSSLELGDSALYFCASSSHGQGDQPQHFGDGTRLSIL.

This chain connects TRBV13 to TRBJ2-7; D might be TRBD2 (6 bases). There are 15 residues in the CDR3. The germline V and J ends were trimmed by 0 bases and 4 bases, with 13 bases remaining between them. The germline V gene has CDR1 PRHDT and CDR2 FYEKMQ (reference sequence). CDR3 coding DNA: TGTGCCAGCAGCTTAGGCCGGGATAGCGGTTACGAGCAGTACTTC. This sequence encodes CASSLGRDSGYEQYF.

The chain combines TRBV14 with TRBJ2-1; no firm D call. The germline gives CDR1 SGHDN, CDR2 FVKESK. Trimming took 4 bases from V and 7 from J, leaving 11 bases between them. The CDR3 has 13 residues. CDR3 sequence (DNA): TGTGCCAGCAGCCCAAGGAGTTGGAATGAGCAGTTCTTC. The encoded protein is CASSPRSWNEQFF.

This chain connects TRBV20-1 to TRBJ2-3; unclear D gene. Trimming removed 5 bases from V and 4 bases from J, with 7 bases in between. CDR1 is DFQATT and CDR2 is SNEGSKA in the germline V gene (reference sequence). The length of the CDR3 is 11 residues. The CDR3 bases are TGCAGTGCTTACGATTCAGATACGCAGTATTTT. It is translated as CSAYDSDTQYF.

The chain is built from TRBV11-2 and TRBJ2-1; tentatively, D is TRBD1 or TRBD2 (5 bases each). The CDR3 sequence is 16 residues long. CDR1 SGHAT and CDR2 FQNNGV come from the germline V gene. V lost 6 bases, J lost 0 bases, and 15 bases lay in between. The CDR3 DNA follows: TGTGCCAGCAGTTTCCTGGGGACGGCCTCCTACAATGAGCAGTTCTTC. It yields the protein CASSFLGTASYNEQFF.

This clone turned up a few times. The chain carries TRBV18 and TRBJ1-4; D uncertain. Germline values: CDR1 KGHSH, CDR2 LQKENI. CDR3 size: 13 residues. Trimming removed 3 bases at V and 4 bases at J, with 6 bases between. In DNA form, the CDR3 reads TGTGCCAGCTCACCTCTAGATAATGAAAAACTGTTTTTT. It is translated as CASSPLDNEKLFF.

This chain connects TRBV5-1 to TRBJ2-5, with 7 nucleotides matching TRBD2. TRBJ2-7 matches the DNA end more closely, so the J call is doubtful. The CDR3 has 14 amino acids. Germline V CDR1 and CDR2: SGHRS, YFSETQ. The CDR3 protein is CASRPGGSSYEQYF. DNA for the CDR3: TGCGCCAGCCGTCCTGGCGGGAGCTCCTACGAGCAGTACTTC.

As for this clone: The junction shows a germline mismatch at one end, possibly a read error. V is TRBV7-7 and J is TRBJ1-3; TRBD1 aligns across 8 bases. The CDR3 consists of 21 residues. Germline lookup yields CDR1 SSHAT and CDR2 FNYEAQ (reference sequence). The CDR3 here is CASSLFIVTDTGGQTGNTIYF. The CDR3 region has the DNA TGTGCTAGCAGCTTATTCATAGTCACAGACACAGGGGGACAAACTGGAAACACCATATATTTT.

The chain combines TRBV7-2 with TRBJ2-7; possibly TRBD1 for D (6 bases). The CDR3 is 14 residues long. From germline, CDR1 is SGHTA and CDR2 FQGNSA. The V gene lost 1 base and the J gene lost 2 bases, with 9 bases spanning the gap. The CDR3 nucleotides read TGTGCCAGCAGCTTAGGAGGGGACACCTACGAGCAGTACTTC. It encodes CASSLGGDTYEQYF.

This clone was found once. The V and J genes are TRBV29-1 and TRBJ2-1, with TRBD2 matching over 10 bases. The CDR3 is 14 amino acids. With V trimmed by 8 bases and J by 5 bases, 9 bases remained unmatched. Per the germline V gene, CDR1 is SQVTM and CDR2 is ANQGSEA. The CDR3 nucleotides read TGCAGCTCGGCCGGACTAGCGGCAAACAATGAGCAGTTCTTC. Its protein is CSSAGLAANNEQFF.

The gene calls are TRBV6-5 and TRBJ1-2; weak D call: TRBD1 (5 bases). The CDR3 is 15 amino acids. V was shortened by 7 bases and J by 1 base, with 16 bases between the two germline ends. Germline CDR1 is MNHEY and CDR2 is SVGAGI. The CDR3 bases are TGTGCCAGCACCCAGGGAGGACCTATTAACTATGGCTACACCTTC. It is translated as CASTQGGPINYGYTF.

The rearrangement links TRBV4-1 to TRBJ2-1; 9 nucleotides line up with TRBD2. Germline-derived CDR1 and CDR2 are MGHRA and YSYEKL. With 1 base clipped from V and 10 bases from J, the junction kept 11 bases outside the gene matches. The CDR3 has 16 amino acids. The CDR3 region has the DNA TGCGCCAGCAGCCAAGCCTTGATAGCGGGAGAAGGAGAGCAGTTCTTC. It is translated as CASSQALIAGEGEQFF.

The CDR3 DNA follows: TGCGCCAGCAGCCAGGGCGTTAGCAATCAGCCCCAGCATTTT. Translation gives CASSQGVSNQPQHF. The rearrangement uses TRBV4-3 and TRBJ1-5; D is unclear. The length of the CDR3 is 14 residues. V lost 3 bases to trimming and J lost 0 bases, with 6 bases between them. Germline CDR1 and CDR2: LGHNA and YSLEER.

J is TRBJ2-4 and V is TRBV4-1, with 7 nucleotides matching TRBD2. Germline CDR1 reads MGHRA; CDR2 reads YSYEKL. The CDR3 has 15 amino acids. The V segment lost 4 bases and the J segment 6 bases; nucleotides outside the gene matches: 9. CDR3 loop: CASSRHLSGGNIQYF. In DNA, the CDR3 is TGCGCCAGCAGCCGCCACCTATCGGGGGGAAACATTCAGTACTTC.

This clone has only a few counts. The CDR3 nucleotides read TGTGCCAGCAGCCCCCTCGGAGACACCGGGGAGCTGTTTTTT. Amino acids: CASSPLGDTGELFF. The V gene is TRBV9, the J gene TRBJ2-2; no definite D call. The ends were cut back, 4 bases at V and 3 bases at J, with 10 bases in the middle. This CDR3 has 14 residues. Germline V gives CDR1 SGDLS, CDR2 YYNGEE. Using reference TRBV9 and TRBJ2-2 for the parts outside the CDR3, the full variable domain is DSGVTQTPKHLITATGQRVTLRCSPRSGDLSVYWYQQSLDQGLQFLIQYYNGEERAKGNILERFSAQQFPDLHSELNLSSLELGDSALYFCASSPLGDTGELFFGEGSRLTVL.

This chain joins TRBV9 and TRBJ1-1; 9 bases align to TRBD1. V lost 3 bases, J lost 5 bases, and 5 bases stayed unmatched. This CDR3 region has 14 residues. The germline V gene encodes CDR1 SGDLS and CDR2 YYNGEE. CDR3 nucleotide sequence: TGTGCCAGCAGCGCCGGACAGGGGTGGACTGAAGCTTTCTTT. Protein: CASSAGQGWTEAFF.

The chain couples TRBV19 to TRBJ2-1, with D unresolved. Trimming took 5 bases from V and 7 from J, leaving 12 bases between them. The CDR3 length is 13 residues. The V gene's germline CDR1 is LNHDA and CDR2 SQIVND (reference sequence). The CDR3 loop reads CASSGHPGNEQFF. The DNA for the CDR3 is TGTGCCAGTAGTGGCCACCCTGGGAATGAGCAGTTCTTC.

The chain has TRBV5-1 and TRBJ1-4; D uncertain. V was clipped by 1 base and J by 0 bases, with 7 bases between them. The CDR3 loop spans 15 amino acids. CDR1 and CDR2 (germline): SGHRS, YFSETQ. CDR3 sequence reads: CASSLSPATNEKLFF. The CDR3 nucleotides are TGCGCCAGCAGCTTGTCGCCCGCAACTAATGAAAAACTGTTTTTT. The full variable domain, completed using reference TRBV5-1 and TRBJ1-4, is KAGVTQTPRYLIKTRGQQVTLSCSPISGHRSVSWYQQTPGQGLQFLFEYFSETQRNKGNFPGRFSGRQFSNSRSEMNVSTLELGDSALYLCASSLSPATNEKLFFGSGTQLSVL.